Each of the 24 T cell receptor beta chains below was sequenced from the same sample in a study of T-cell memory formation after mild COVID-19. TCRdb recomputed calls from the 5' RACE reads with MiXCR, one row per CDR3 protein. Among hundreds of thousands of distinct CDR3 sequences listed, 18% were seen once. Material: PBMCs or a T cell subset sorted from them (not recorded which). The receptors were sampled from an adult woman who had mild COVID-19 (a few samples of this study predate the infection). Cell type and time point are not known.

The rearrangement links TRBV7-9 to TRBJ1-1, with TRBD1 matching 10 bases. Germline CDR1 reads SEHNR; CDR2 reads FQNEAQ (reference sequence). V shed 5 bases, J shed 5 bases, and the junction held 8 bases outside the gene matches. The CDR3 has 15 amino acids. This CDR3 is CASSPPGQGETEAFF. The CDR3, as DNA: TGTGCCAGCAGCCCACCTGGACAGGGGGAGACTGAAGCTTTCTTT.

This chain uses TRBV20-1 with TRBJ2-5, with no clear D. V was cut by 1 base and J by 5 bases, with 11 bases left in between. This CDR3 is 13 amino acids long. Looked up from germline, CDR1 is DFQATT and CDR2 is SNEGSKA (reference sequence). In DNA form, the CDR3 reads TGCAGTGCTAGAGTTCCGGGTCGCGAGACCCAGTACTTC. As protein: CSARVPGRETQYF.

The J gene is TRBJ2-6, the V gene TRBV24-1; TRBD1 aligns across 10 bases. CDR3 length equals 17 residues. Unmatched junction bases numbered 6, after V lost 6 bases and J lost 2 bases. CDR1 is KGHDR, CDR2 SFDVKD, per germline. The CDR3 reads CATSPRQGAAGANVLTF. The CDR3 DNA reads TGTGCCACCAGTCCGAGACAGGGGGCAGCTGGGGCCAACGTCCTGACTTTC.

This rearrangement joins TRBV20-1 to TRBJ2-7, with D unresolved. Trimming left V 0 bases short and J 3 bases short, with 9 bases between. CDR3 size: 13 residues. CDR1 and CDR2 from the germline V gene are DFQATT and SNEGSKA (reference sequence). This CDR3 reads CSARDPAVYEQYF. The CDR3 DNA reads as TGCAGTGCTAGAGATCCGGCGGTCTACGAGCAGTACTTC.

This clonotype was seen a handful of times. The chain has TRBV4-1 and TRBJ2-1, with TRBD2 matching 15 bases. The V gene end was trimmed by 0 bases and the J gene end by 7 bases; junction bases not matched to a gene: 4. Per the germline V gene, CDR1 is MGHRA and CDR2 is YSYEKL. The CDR3 is 17 residues long. CDR3 sequence reads: CASSQDMGLAGGNEQFF. In DNA form, the CDR3 reads TGCGCCAGCAGCCAAGATATGGGACTAGCGGGGGGAAATGAGCAGTTCTTC.

J is TRBJ2-7 and V is TRBV27; TRBD2 might be the D (6 bases). The V and J ends lost 5 bases and 0 bases respectively, with 14 bases between them. The CDR3 spans 15 residues. Per the germline V gene, CDR1 is MNHEY and CDR2 is SMNVEV (reference sequence). CDR3 protein: CASSQLARNSYEQYF. As DNA, the CDR3 is TGTGCCAGCAGTCAACTAGCTCGGAACTCCTACGAGCAGTACTTC.

This clonotype has more than one count but fewer than ten. CDR3: CASSLVGPLDTGELFF. CDR3 DNA sequence: TGCGCCAGCAGCTTGGTTGGCCCCTTGGACACCGGGGAGCTGTTTTTT. V gene TRBV5-1 combines with J gene TRBJ2-2, with no clear D. CDR1 and CDR2 (germline): SGHRS, YFSETQ. Trimming left V 0 bases short and J 3 bases short, with 12 bases between. The CDR3 runs to 16 residues.

The gene calls are TRBV5-1 and TRBJ2-3; 9 nucleotides align to TRBD2. Germline V gene data show CDR1 as SGHRS and CDR2 as YFSETQ. This CDR3 is built from 14 residues. J was trimmed by 6 bases and V by 0 bases; bases with no gene match: 2. CDR3 in amino acids: CASSLATSGDTQYF. CDR3 in DNA: TGCGCCAGCAGCTTGGCTACTAGCGGGGATACGCAGTATTTT.

The rearrangement links TRBV7-9 to TRBJ1-5; 9 bases are a match to TRBD1. CDR3 length: 17 amino acids. V trimming: 2 bases; J trimming: 3 bases; junction bases outside the gene matches: 8. The V gene's germline CDR1 is SEHNR and CDR2 FQNEAQ (reference sequence). This chain's CDR3 is CASSLNPGQGYNQPQHF. In nucleotides, the CDR3 is TGTGCCAGCAGCTTAAACCCGGGACAGGGATACAATCAGCCCCAGCATTTT.

The chain has TRBV7-9 and TRBJ2-1; D remains unclear. The CDR3 length is 10 residues. Trimming took off 5 bases at V and 8 bases at J, with 4 bases between the two ends. Germline V lookup: CDR1 SEHNR, CDR2 FQNEAQ (reference sequence). The chain's CDR3 is CASSTDEQFF. CDR3 coding DNA: TGTGCCAGCAGCACCGATGAGCAGTTCTTC.

This clonotype appeared a few times. The V gene is TRBV4-3, the J gene TRBJ2-7; TRBD2 is a possible D gene (6 bases). The CDR3 loop spans 15 amino acids. Germline V gives CDR1 LGHNA, CDR2 YSLEER. Trimming shortened V by 1 base and J by 2 bases, and 12 bases separated the two germline ends. The CDR3: CASSQVVAAAYEQYF. In DNA, the CDR3 is TGCGCCAGCAGCCAAGTTGTAGCGGCCGCCTACGAGCAGTACTTC.

There are a few counts of this clonotype. The V gene is TRBV7-2, the J gene TRBJ2-3; weak D call: TRBD2 (6 bases). This CDR3 region has 18 residues. Germline V CDR1 and CDR2: SGHTA, FQGNSA. With 1 base removed from V and 1 base from J, the gap between germline ends came to 18 bases. The CDR3 bases are TGTGCCAGCAGCTTAGAACTGGTGAGAAGCGGGCGCACAGATACGCAGTATTTT. Translated: CASSLELVRSGRTDTQYF.

The chain uses TRBV24-1 and TRBJ2-1; TRBD2 matches 12 bases. There are 16 residues in the CDR3. Unmatched junction bases numbered 6, after V lost 3 bases and J lost 7 bases. Germline V CDR1 and CDR2: KGHDR, SFDVKD. The CDR3 DNA reads TGTGCCACCAGTGATCCACTAGCGGGGGGCCTGAATGAGCAGTTCTTC. Its translation is CATSDPLAGGLNEQFF.

At least ten counts were recorded for this clonotype. J is TRBJ2-2 and V is TRBV5-1; D gene uncertain. Germline V gene lookup returns CDR1 SGHRS and CDR2 YFSETQ. CDR3 length: 15 amino acids. The V and J ends lost 2 bases and 3 bases respectively, with 11 bases between them. The CDR3 DNA reads as TGCGCCAGCAGCTTTTCCGGGCGTGACACCGGGGAGCTGTTTTTT. Protein: CASSFSGRDTGELFF.

J is TRBJ2-3 and V is TRBV6-4; 9 nucleotides line up with TRBD2. Looked up from germline, CDR1 is MRHNA and CDR2 is SNTAGT. J lost 6 bases, V lost 0 bases, and 7 bases had no gene match. This CDR3 has 16 residues. For the CDR3, the DNA is TGTGCCAGCAGTGACTCGAGGCGGGGGGGCCTGGATACGCAGTATTTT. Protein: CASSDSRRGGLDTQYF.

The rearrangement uses TRBV7-2 and TRBJ2-1; D remains unclear. The CDR3 length is 14 residues. The ends were cut back, 2 bases at V and 9 bases at J, with 14 bases in the middle. CDR1 is SGHTA, CDR2 FQGNSA, per germline. DNA for the CDR3: TGTGCCAGCAGCTTATCTATCGCCTTCGTTGAGCAGTTCTTC. It encodes CASSLSIAFVEQFF.

This clonotype was found a few times. The chain's CDR3 is CASLRDGRTRTEAFF. CDR3 nucleotide sequence: TGTGCCAGCCTCCGGGACGGCCGAACGAGGACTGAAGCTTTCTTT. The chain recombines TRBV6-2 or TRBV6-3 with TRBJ1-1, with TRBD1 as a possible D gene (5 bases). CDR3 length: 15 amino acids. CDR1 and CDR2 from the germline V gene are MNHEY and SVGEGT. V lost 8 bases and J 5 bases, leaving 21 bases between the germline ends.

The chain couples TRBV4-2 to TRBJ1-2, with no clear D. V lost 0 bases, J lost 8 bases, and 25 bases lay in between. The CDR3 consists of 18 residues. Germline lookup yields CDR1 LGHNA and CDR2 YNFKEQ. The CDR3 sequence is CASSQEVEASLSFRGYTF. DNA for the CDR3: TGTGCCAGCAGCCAAGAAGTAGAGGCTTCCCTCTCTTTTAGAGGCTACACCTTC.

The chain combines TRBV5-6 with TRBJ1-2; D not certain. V lost 6 bases and J 4 bases, leaving 16 bases between the germline ends. The germline V gene encodes CDR1 SGHDT and CDR2 YYEEEE. The CDR3 has 14 amino acids. The CDR3 here is CASTMERDSYGYTF. For the CDR3, the DNA is TGTGCCAGCACCATGGAGAGGGATTCCTATGGCTACACCTTC.

The V gene is TRBV2, the J gene TRBJ1-2; 7 nucleotides align to TRBD1. This CDR3 contains 14 residues. Germline CDR1 SNHLY, CDR2 FYNNEI. Trimming removed 5 bases from V and 5 bases from J; junction bases left unmatched: 8. CDR3 nucleotides: TGTGCCAGCAGTCTATACGGGACAGCATATGGCTACACCTTC. This gives the protein CASSLYGTAYGYTF.

This clonotype was counted between two and nine times. The genes are TRBV5-6 and TRBJ2-7; 7 positions match TRBD1. Trimming cost V 2 bases and J 1 base; bases outside gene matches: 6. Looked up from germline, CDR1 is SGHDT and CDR2 is YYEEEE. CDR3 length: 15 residues. For the CDR3, the DNA is TGTGCCAGCAGCTTCACAGGGGTCCCATCCTACGAGCAGTACTTC. It translates to CASSFTGVPSYEQYF.

The sample holds a few counts of this clonotype. This rearrangement joins TRBV30 to TRBJ2-5; a possible D gene is TRBD1 (6 bases). Trimming left V 0 bases short and J 5 bases short, with 7 bases between. This CDR3 comprises 12 residues. Germline V gene sequence: CDR1 GTSNPN, CDR2 SVGIG (reference sequence). The CDR3 sequence is CAWSVQGETQYF. CDR3 bases: TGTGCCTGGAGTGTACAGGGTGAGACCCAGTACTTC.

The rearrangement joins TRBV10-3 to TRBJ2-3; D uncertain. CDR1 and CDR2 from the germline V gene are ENHRY and SYGVKD. The CDR3 length is 15 residues. V was cut by 2 bases and J by 2 bases, with 11 bases left in between. The CDR3 nucleotides are TGTGCCATCAGTGAGGGAGTCAGCTACACAGATACGCAGTATTTT. It translates to CAISEGVSYTDTQYF.

This clonotype has more than one count but fewer than ten. The chain combines TRBV20-1 with TRBJ2-7; D possibly matches TRBD1 or TRBD2 (5 bases each). The CDR3 consists of 13 residues. The V end was cut by 3 bases, the J end by 3 bases, with 12 bases between. Germline values: CDR1 DFQATT, CDR2 SNEGSKA (reference sequence). The CDR3 nucleotides read TGCAGTGCTAGGGGGACCACACACTACGAGCAGTACTTC. This encodes CSARGTTHYEQYF.